These 10 T cell receptor beta chains originate from one sample sequenced in a study of neurological immune-mediated disorders. Each CDR3 protein gets one entry after TCRdb re-called the 5' RACE reads with MiXCR. This table holds just under 60,000 distinct CDR3 sequences, approximately 3.5% found once. The sequenced sample was PBMCs. The receptor set was obtained from a woman in her twenties or thirties with multiple sclerosis.

This clonotype was recorded many times. The chain employs TRBV27 and TRBJ1-5; the D is unclear. Germline V lookup: CDR1 MNHEY, CDR2 SMNVEV (reference sequence). V was trimmed by 4 bases and J by 6 bases, leaving 13 bases between them. The CDR3 has 14 residues. The CDR3 DNA reads as TGTGCCAGCAGTTACGAGCCACGCGGTCAGCCCCAGCATTTT. It codes for CASSYEPRGQPQHF.

This clonotype has at least ten counts. The V call is TRBV5-1, the J call TRBJ2-1; D is tentatively TRBD1 or TRBD2 (5 bases each). The V and J ends lost 1 base and 4 bases respectively, with 12 bases between them. CDR3 length equals 15 residues. Germline assignment: CDR1 SGHRS and CDR2 YFSETQ. CDR3 protein: CASSLRDGVYNEQFF. CDR3 nucleotide sequence: TGCGCCAGCAGCTTGCGGGACGGGGTATACAATGAGCAGTTCTTC.

This clonotype came up many times. This sequence joins TRBV7-2 and TRBJ2-1, with D maybe TRBD2 (6 bases). Trimming removed 6 bases from V and 6 bases from J, with 15 bases in between. This CDR3 has 14 amino acids. CDR1 and CDR2 from the germline V gene are SGHTA and FQGNSA. Written as DNA, the CDR3 is TGTGCCAGCAGGTGGGGGGAGCGAGGCAATGAGCAGTTCTTC. Its protein product is CASRWGERGNEQFF.

This clonotype was counted at least ten times. The chain employs TRBV5-1 and TRBJ2-3; 12 bases fit TRBD2. Germline CDR1 is SGHRS and CDR2 is YFSETQ. The V and J ends lost 3 bases and 4 bases, in that order; junction bases with no gene match: 3. The CDR3 has 15 residues. CDR3 protein: CASSSRLAGADTQYF. In DNA form, the CDR3 reads TGCGCCAGCAGCTCCAGACTAGCGGGGGCAGATACGCAGTATTTT.

This clonotype was seen ten or more times. The CDR3 reads CASSLGTGSTEQFF. CDR3 nucleotides: TGCGCCAGCAGCCTCGGGACAGGGAGTACTGAGCAGTTCTTC. The chain has TRBV5-1 and TRBJ2-1; 9 bases are shared with TRBD1. Trimming cost V 4 bases and J 9 bases; bases outside gene matches: 8. Germline V gene data show CDR1 as SGHRS and CDR2 as YFSETQ. The CDR3 spans 14 residues. Looking up the rest from reference TRBV5-1 and TRBJ2-1 gives the full variable domain: KAGVTQTPRYLIKTRGQQVTLSCSPISGHRSVSWYQQTPGQGLQFLFEYFSETQRNKGNFPGRFSGRQFSNSRSEMNVSTLELGDSALYLCASSLGTGSTEQFFGPGTRLTVL.

This clonotype was detected ten times or more. The chain links TRBV20-1 to TRBJ2-7, with TRBD1 as a possible D gene (5 bases). CDR1 and CDR2 (germline): DFQATT, SNEGSKA (reference sequence). The germline V and J ends were trimmed by 2 bases and 5 bases, with 22 bases remaining between them. The CDR3 totals 16 residues. The CDR3 sequence is CSARYWGEGPYDEQYF. In DNA form, the CDR3 reads TGCAGTGCTAGATATTGGGGCGAAGGGCCCTACGACGAGCAGTACTTC.

The table lists this clonotype with many counts. The V gene is TRBV7-9, the J gene TRBJ1-4; D gene unclear. The CDR3 is 14 residues long. Germline assignment: CDR1 SEHNR and CDR2 FQNEAQ (reference sequence). Deletions cut 3 bases from V and 5 bases from J, with 10 bases between. CDR3 coding DNA: TGTGCCAGCAGCTTTGGAGGCCTGAATGAAAAACTGTTTTTT. Its translation is CASSFGGLNEKLFF.

This clonotype was found many times. The rearrangement links TRBV15 to TRBJ2-5, with D possibly being TRBD1 or TRBD2 (5 bases each). V was trimmed by 4 bases and J by 2 bases, leaving 11 bases between them. The germline CDR1 and CDR2 sequences are LNHNV and YYDKDF (reference sequence). The CDR3 loop spans 14 amino acids. For the CDR3, the DNA is TGTGCCACCAGCAACGGGGACGGTCAAGAGACCCAGTACTTC. This gives the protein CATSNGDGQETQYF. The whole variable domain, remainder taken from reference TRBV15 and TRBJ2-5, is DAMVIQNPRYQVTQFGKPVTLSCSQTLNHNVMYWYQQKSSQAPKLLFHYYDKDFNNEADTPDNFQSRRPNTSFCFLDIRSPGLGDTAMYLCATSNGDGQETQYFGPGTRLLVL.

This clonotype was counted ten times or more. The genes are TRBV7-8 and TRBJ1-1; possibly TRBD1 for D (5 bases). V lost 5 bases and J 5 bases, leaving 18 bases between the germline ends. CDR3 length: 15 residues. Per the germline V gene, CDR1 is SGHVS and CDR2 is FQNEAQ. The CDR3 loop is CASSPRFRERTEAFF. In DNA form, the CDR3 reads TGTGCCAGCAGCCCGAGATTCAGGGAAAGGACTGAAGCTTTCTTT.

This clonotype was seen many times. The V call is TRBV27, the J call TRBJ2-3; D uncertain. Trimming took off 8 bases at V and 3 bases at J, with 9 bases between the two ends. This CDR3 is 12 amino acids long. From germline, CDR1 is MNHEY and CDR2 SMNVEV (reference sequence). The CDR3 sequence: CASSPSTDTQYF. CDR3 nucleotides: TGTGCCAGCTCACCATCGACAGATACGCAGTATTTT.